These T cell receptor beta chains were read from a single sample in a study of T cells after yellow fever vaccination. TCRdb processed the 5' RACE reads anew with MiXCR; each CDR3 protein has one entry. The data show about 220,000 distinct CDR3 sequences, with roughly 3% seen just once and roughly 3.2% held by the top ten. The sequences come from CD4+ T cells sorted from PBMCs, collected 10 days after the yellow fever booster vaccination. The receptors were sampled from a man in his late teens or twenties who received the YFV17D yellow fever vaccine. Each CDR3 is given without its conserved first and last residue. Fields, in order: V gene, J gene, CDR3 protein.

v_call: TRBV19; j_call: TRBJ2-2; cdr3_aa: ASSTPPGQVTGELF
v_call: TRBV7-9; j_call: TRBJ2-3; cdr3_aa: ASSTRQGADSDTQY
v_call: TRBV7-9; j_call: TRBJ2-1; cdr3_aa: ASSPQGERSWVEF
v_call: TRBV6-5; j_call: TRBJ2-1; cdr3_aa: ASSYIWSSYNEQF
v_call: TRBV5-4; j_call: TRBJ2-1; cdr3_aa: ASIQTGGRGEQF
v_call: TRBV2; j_call: TRBJ2-3; cdr3_aa: ASSGDLTDTQY
v_call: TRBV20-1; j_call: TRBJ2-5; cdr3_aa: SARDLAEETQY
v_call: TRBV20-1; j_call: TRBJ2-1; cdr3_aa: SANRAVRSSSYNEQF
v_call: TRBV29-1; j_call: TRBJ2-1; cdr3_aa: SVESGSNEQF
v_call: TRBV18; j_call: TRBJ1-1; cdr3_aa: ASSPPDRGEAF
v_call: TRBV7-9; j_call: TRBJ2-5; cdr3_aa: ASSLTSGGALETQY
v_call: TRBV6-5; j_call: TRBJ2-4; cdr3_aa: ASSSTIAGWPDIQY
v_call: TRBV27; j_call: TRBJ2-5; cdr3_aa: ASSFVNQETQY
v_call: TRBV3-1; j_call: TRBJ1-5; cdr3_aa: ASSPTAEQPQH
v_call: TRBV6-5; j_call: TRBJ1-1; cdr3_aa: ASSYSTTGMNTEAF
v_call: TRBV7-2; j_call: TRBJ2-5; cdr3_aa: ASSLPPFGEQQETQY
v_call: TRBV5-1; j_call: TRBJ1-2; cdr3_aa: ASSLETGNLYGYT
v_call: TRBV4-3; j_call: TRBJ1-6; cdr3_aa: ASSQGDRAYNSPLH
v_call: TRBV13; j_call: TRBJ1-6; cdr3_aa: ASSPSTGGNSPLH
v_call: TRBV5-5; j_call: TRBJ1-5; cdr3_aa: ASSDPRTGWDQPQH
v_call: TRBV6-2/TRBV6-3; j_call: TRBJ2-7; cdr3_aa: ASRIQGAREQY
v_call: TRBV5-1; j_call: TRBJ2-2; cdr3_aa: ASSLSGDAGELF
v_call: TRBV12-3/TRBV12-4; j_call: TRBJ2-1; cdr3_aa: ASTHGRDRGPHEQF
v_call: TRBV5-5; j_call: TRBJ2-3; cdr3_aa: ASSFDGPDTQY
v_call: TRBV7-9; j_call: TRBJ1-4; cdr3_aa: ASSSGQRNEKLF
v_call: TRBV4-2; j_call: TRBJ2-1; cdr3_aa: ASSQAGAPGGTYNEQF
v_call: TRBV10-2; j_call: TRBJ1-2; cdr3_aa: ASSEPGGGGYT
v_call: TRBV7-2; j_call: TRBJ1-6; cdr3_aa: ASSTGQRLH
v_call: TRBV12-3/TRBV12-4; j_call: TRBJ1-3; cdr3_aa: ASSLGENTIY
v_call: TRBV5-4; j_call: TRBJ1-1; cdr3_aa: ASSSGQGRTEAF
v_call: TRBV25-1; j_call: TRBJ1-3; cdr3_aa: ASSDRLTGNTIY
v_call: TRBV6-5; j_call: TRBJ1-1; cdr3_aa: ASTLTPNTEAF
v_call: TRBV15; j_call: TRBJ1-2; cdr3_aa: ATSSQGGGYT
v_call: TRBV7-8; j_call: TRBJ1-2; cdr3_aa: ASSADRDSYGYT
v_call: TRBV7-9; j_call: TRBJ2-1; cdr3_aa: ASSPPRGGSYNEQF
v_call: TRBV23-1; j_call: TRBJ2-2; cdr3_aa: ASSHILPGGSVTGELF
v_call: TRBV4-3; j_call: TRBJ1-2; cdr3_aa: ASSQPGGNNYGYT
v_call: TRBV4-3; j_call: TRBJ1-5; cdr3_aa: ASSQDPTGNQPQH
v_call: TRBV7-2; j_call: TRBJ1-5; cdr3_aa: ASSLPDQPQH
v_call: TRBV29-1; j_call: TRBJ1-1; cdr3_aa: SVDWALNTEAF
v_call: TRBV12-3/TRBV12-4; j_call: TRBJ1-1; cdr3_aa: ASSLVRAVREGGTNTEAF
v_call: TRBV27; j_call: TRBJ1-4; cdr3_aa: ASSSKAATNEKLF
v_call: TRBV12-3/TRBV12-4; j_call: TRBJ2-5; cdr3_aa: ASSLAGGPETQY
v_call: TRBV4-2; j_call: TRBJ2-1; cdr3_aa: ASSQVRGDEQF
v_call: TRBV7-4; j_call: TRBJ2-3; cdr3_aa: ASSLVPASGVDTQY
v_call: TRBV5-1; j_call: TRBJ1-2; cdr3_aa: ASSPGDFSYGYT
v_call: TRBV10-3; j_call: TRBJ2-1; cdr3_aa: AISEQGTGDFNEQF
v_call: TRBV5-5; j_call: TRBJ1-4; cdr3_aa: ASSLSWGANEKLF
v_call: TRBV6-6; j_call: TRBJ1-2; cdr3_aa: ASGGDRENYGYT
v_call: TRBV5-6; j_call: TRBJ1-4; cdr3_aa: ASSLLQYATNEKLF
v_call: TRBV6-6; j_call: TRBJ2-3; cdr3_aa: ASSPGGTDTQY
v_call: TRBV7-6; j_call: TRBJ2-7; cdr3_aa: ASSLDEGATYEQY
v_call: TRBV11-1; j_call: TRBJ2-3; cdr3_aa: ASSLRSGTGADTQY
v_call: TRBV5-1; j_call: TRBJ2-1; cdr3_aa: ASSLDGGGVYNEQF
v_call: TRBV5-5; j_call: TRBJ2-5; cdr3_aa: ASSLEGQGSTQY
v_call: TRBV12-3/TRBV12-4; j_call: TRBJ2-5; cdr3_aa: ASSRDYQETQY
v_call: TRBV4-1; j_call: TRBJ2-2; cdr3_aa: ASSQEGRRTGELF
v_call: TRBV4-2; j_call: TRBJ2-3; cdr3_aa: ASSLQTGGRTDTQY
v_call: TRBV7-3; j_call: TRBJ2-2; cdr3_aa: ASSLRSGVDTGELF